This entry describes one T cell receptor beta chain. The target of this receptor is not known. The sample holds no much larger clone one base away, and base qualities are not on file. This entry belongs to a study of shared clonotypes between healthy human individuals (dated by TCRdb to the early 2020s). About the full investigation: Two women and a few men aged 18 to 49 years were included in the cohort. For each donor, three plates each were used for CD4 naive and CD4 memory, two plates were used for CD8 naive, and one plate was used for CD8 memory. Each donor's leukapheresis produced roughly between about 0.9 and 9.5 billion PBMCs. To increase sequencing depth and limit assay-specific biases, TCR repertoire library preparation and sequencing were carried out by different laboratories using diverse techniques. To estimate repertoire size and how much clonotype sharing occurs between individuals, the study deeply sequenced the blood TCR repertoires of five healthy adults.

Healthy HIV-negative adults with no recently reported acute infections or vaccinations were included as donors. Every donor was a Caucasian adult living in Nashville, Tennessee, USA. CD4+ T cells were enriched by magnetic negative selection, after which naive cells were positively selected on CD45RA and the negative fraction was taken as the memory subset. After blood collection by leukapheresis, PBMCs were isolated using Ficoll-Histopaque density gradient centrifugation and then cryopreserved in the vapor phase of liquid nitrogen. Purity and quantity of every magnetically sorted T cell population were checked by analytical flow cytometry. Each sorted fraction had its genomic DNA isolated and then quantified by UV absorbance on a Nanodrop 2000c. The CDR3 covers 11 residues, taking in both the cysteine and the phenylalanine. This entry keeps only the CDR3 DNA: 33 bases, framed from base 1. Trimming removed 6 bases from V and 6 bases from J, leaving 11 bases between the germline ends. CDR1 and CDR2 are drawn from the germline V gene (reference sequence): DFQATT, SNEGSKA.

Broad study findings and their caveats: Because the study included only a small number of donors, the genetic and exposure-history diversity represented was limited. Across a handful of donors, approximately 4.9% of naive CD4, roughly 3.5% of naive CD8, 2.3% of memory CD4, and approximately 0.4% of memory CD8 clonotypes were shared. Incomplete sequencing was indicated by rarefaction of sorted-subset datasets, despite the large sequencing depth. Naive subsets generally had larger estimated clonotype richness than memory subsets. Higher generation probabilities were observed for clonotypes shared by all four sorted-subset donors than for non-shared clonotypes. Only blood was sampled, and tissue TCR repertoires likely differ from those in blood. Based on pairwise subsampling, the degree of clonotype sharing among donors was expected to be affected by sequencing depth.

Using the deep immunoSEQ assay, multiplex PCR amplified TCR CDR3 regions from genomic DNA. Genomic DNA extracted from each cell subset was distributed evenly over all wells of several immunoSEQ 96-well plates, and each plate served as one replicate. For sorted subsets, 200 to 250 ng genomic DNA, equal to about 30,000 T cell genomes, was loaded into each replicate PCR. Purified libraries were quantified with a Qubit 3.0 fluorometer, sized on a Bioanalyzer 2100, and re-quantified with the KAPA Library Quantification kit. Each immunoSEQ 96-well plate was sequenced on its own single-read 150-cycle Illumina NextSeq 550 flow cell. For the original study's pipeline: Because the immunoSEQ output included only junctional sequences and no quality scores, the filtering could not be the same as the filtering used for full-length reads. To assign V/J genes and CDR3, sequences were annotated against IMGT germline references using PyIR, a Python wrapper for IgBLAST v1.9. Reads with weak V/J assignments (E-value above 1e-6), missing CDR3, stop codons, out-of-frame junctions, or ambiguous translated residues were removed. V3J clonotypes were defined by identical inferred V gene, J gene, and CDR3 amino acid sequence. The percentage overlap between two repertoires was calculated by dividing the number of shared unique clonotypes by the size of the smaller repertoire. RTK rarefaction, the Chao1 estimator, and Recon v2.1 estimates of unobserved clonotypes were used to assess repertoire richness. Generation probabilities for all TCRbeta clonotypes obtained by the gDNA method from several donors were computed using OLGA. Sourced from immuneACCESS, this table was stored by TCRdb with only in-frame sequences that have V and J called. A share of the clones is absent; for the studies checked, an unresolved V gene accounts for under half, and the remainder has no known explanation. That table supplies the V and J calls and clone size; D and trimming were determined from the DNA. The sample table contains around 1.6 million clones; only one count was recorded for approximately 98% of them. The ten top clones hold around 0.47% of the sample.

The sequenced material came from naive CD4+ T cells sorted from blood. The meaning of the sample's cell subset or site label: CD45RA+ positively selected. The sequence derives from a man in his thirties or forties in good health. This receptor chain uses TRBV20-1 and TRBJ1-1; the D gene assignment is ambiguous. The DNA is TGCAGTGCAACACCGCTAGCTGAAGCTTTCTTT. This encodes CSATPLAEAFF.